Sequencing of this T cell receptor (beta chain) was carried out in a study of blood T cell repertoires in COVID-19. About the study: The United States, Italy and Spain provided the acute and convalescent COVID-19 samples. From T cells, B-cell-depleted T cells, or PBMCs came the material, which was cDNA or gDNA.

In the source study's methods: By means of reference gene primer amplification, nucleated cell counts were estimated. Measured with immunoSEQ multiplex PCR; TCRdb has only the in-frame clones, and not every one. That table gives V, J and clone size, and the DNA gave D and trimming. Here the sample spans 150,000 to 200,000 clones, approximately 83% being singletons. The J segment lost 8 bases and the V segment lost 0 bases, leaving 2 bases of the junction unmatched. CDR1 and CDR2 (germline): SGHNT, YYREEE (reference sequence). This CDR3 is 13 amino acids long. The gene calls are TRBV5-4 and TRBJ1-5; TRBD1 aligns across 7 bases. The receptor was derived from a human donor with acute or convalescent COVID-19. The donor label of this sample is uncertain. The sample comprised peripheral blood. The CDR3 bases are TGTGCCAGCAGCTTGGGACAGGGAAAGCCCCAGCATTTT. Its translation is CASSLGQGKPQHF.